This T cell receptor (beta chain) was sequenced during a study of vaccination and CD4 T cells after COVID-19. Overall study: Cells were stimulated with overlapping spike peptide pools from SARS-CoV-2, HCoV-NL63, HCoV-OC43 and HCoV-229E. As control conditions, cultures were given either a CEFX pool serving as positive control, an HIV-1 Nef pool, or no peptide at all.

Sequencing of the DNA from cultured CD4+ T cells was carried out with the Oncomine TCR Beta short-read assay. It was from cultured CD4+ T cells that genomic DNA was extracted. TCRdb independently ran MiXCR on the PCR reads; one entry per CDR3 protein. The table includes fewer than 20,000 distinct CDR3 sequences, around 40% detected once. About this clonotype: What it binds is not known.

Regarding treatment: approximately nine-day PBMC culture with coronavirus spike peptide pools or control peptides (ViraFEST assay). Sequenced material: CD4+ T cells from blood, cultured in vitro, taken before SARS-CoV-2 vaccination. The TCR was taken from a human donor who received a COVID-19 vaccine.

CDR3 region: CASSRTSGGPRLYEQYF. Here the CDR3 DNA reads TGTGCCAGCAGCAGGACTAGCGGGGGGCCTCGTCTGTACGAGCAGTACTTC. The V call is TRBV7-2, the J call TRBJ2-7; 14 positions match TRBD2. The CDR3 is 17 residues long. V shed 5 bases, J shed 4 bases, and the junction held 10 bases outside the gene matches. The germline gives CDR1 SGHTA, CDR2 FQGNSA.